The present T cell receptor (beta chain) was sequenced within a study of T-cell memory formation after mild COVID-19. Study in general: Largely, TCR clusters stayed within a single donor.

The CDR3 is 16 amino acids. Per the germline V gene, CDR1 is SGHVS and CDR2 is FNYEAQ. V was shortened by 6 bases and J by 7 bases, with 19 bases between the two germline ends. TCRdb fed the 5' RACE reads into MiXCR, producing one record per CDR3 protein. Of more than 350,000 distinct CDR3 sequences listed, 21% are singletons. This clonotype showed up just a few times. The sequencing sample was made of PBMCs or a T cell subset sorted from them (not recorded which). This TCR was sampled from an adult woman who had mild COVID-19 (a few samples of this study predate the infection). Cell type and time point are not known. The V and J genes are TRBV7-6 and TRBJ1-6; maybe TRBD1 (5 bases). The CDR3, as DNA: TGTGCCAGCAGTCCCGGGGTTAGGGGCAAAAATTCACCCCTCCACTTT. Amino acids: CASSPGVRGKNSPLHF.